This T cell receptor (beta chain) was sequenced during a study of OX40 agonist ivuxolimab in advanced cancers. Study context: Patients in dose escalation had liver, melanoma, kidney or head and neck cancers. Cohort: roughly 80% men, mean age 60, aged about 23 to 79. Study-level results: Also showing low normalized T-cell clonal expansion were some of the nonresponders.

The length of the CDR3 is 15 residues. V was cut by 1 base and J by 0 bases, with 6 bases left in between. Germline V gene sequence: CDR1 SGHTA, CDR2 FQGNSA. The repertoire was sequenced with immunoSEQ multiplex PCR; TCRdb's copy has only in-frame clones and lacks some. This sample has around 86,000 clones, with around 91% found just once. In regard to this clone: The antigen remains unidentified.

The source of this sequence is an adult with an advanced solid tumor such as melanoma, head and neck, liver or kidney cancer. J is TRBJ2-2 and V is TRBV7-2, with no clear D. The source material was CD4+ or CD8+ T cells sorted from blood, sampled in a trial of the OX40 agonist ivuxolimab. The CDR3 reads CASSLVVPNTGELFF. CDR3 sequence (DNA): TGTGCCAGCAGCTTAGTGGTCCCGAACACCGGGGAGCTGTTTTTT.